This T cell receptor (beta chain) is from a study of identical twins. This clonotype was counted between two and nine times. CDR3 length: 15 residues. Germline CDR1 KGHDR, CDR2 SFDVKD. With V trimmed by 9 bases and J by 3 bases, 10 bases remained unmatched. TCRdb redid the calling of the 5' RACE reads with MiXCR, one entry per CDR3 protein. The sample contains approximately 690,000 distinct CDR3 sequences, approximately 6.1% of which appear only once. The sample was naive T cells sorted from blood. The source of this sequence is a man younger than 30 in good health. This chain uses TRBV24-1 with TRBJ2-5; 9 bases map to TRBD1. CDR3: CATAGSGQGEETQYF. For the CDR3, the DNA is TGTGCCACCGCTGGCTCGGGACAGGGAGAAGAGACCCAGTACTTC.